This T cell receptor beta chain is from a study of blood T cell repertoires in COVID-19. Looking at the study overall: From the United States, Italy and Spain came samples of acute and convalescent COVID-19.

Seattle participants joined during active infection and were tracked over time. Per the study methods: The assay estimated nucleated cells by amplifying reference gene primers. Generated by immunoSEQ multiplex PCR, the TCRdb table keeps only in-frame clones and is missing some. The V and J calls and the clone size are those of that table, but D and trimming were determined from the DNA. Of tens of thousands of clones in the sample, 90% were seen once. The germline V gene encodes CDR1 SGHAT and CDR2 FQNNGV. The CDR3 has 15 amino acids. V shed 5 bases and J 4 bases; nucleotides not matched to a gene: 10.

The specimen sequenced was peripheral blood. V is TRBV11-2 and J is TRBJ2-7; 8 positions agree with TRBD2. This TCR derives from a man younger than 30 with COVID-19, enrolled during active disease. CDR3 nucleotides: TGTGCCAGCAGCAAACAGGACGGGGGGGTTTACGAGCAGTACTTC. Protein product: CASSKQDGGVYEQYF.